The 30 T cell receptor beta chains in this list originate from one sample, sequenced in a study of OX40 agonist ivuxolimab in advanced cancers. Produced via immunoSEQ multiplex PCR; TCRdb's table is partial and in-frame only. The table has fewer than 75,000 clones, roughly 90% seen once. Sequencing used CD4+ or CD8+ T cells sorted from blood, obtained in a trial of the OX40 agonist ivuxolimab. These receptors all stem from an adult with an advanced solid tumor such as melanoma, head and neck, liver or kidney cancer.

As for this clone: This sample includes further DNA sequences coding for the same CDR3. The CDR3 loop is CSARQGDTQYF. The CDR3 bases are TGCAGTGCTAGGCAGGGGGATACGCAGTATTTT. The gene calls are TRBV20-1 and TRBJ2-3, with D perhaps matching TRBD1 (6 bases). Trimming pared 3 bases from V and 6 bases from J, leaving 7 bases between. CDR3 size: 11 residues. The germline CDR1 and CDR2 sequences are DFQATT and SNEGSKA (reference sequence).

The chain uses TRBV2 and TRBJ2-4, with 7 bases that match TRBD1. V gave up 6 bases and J gave up 6 bases; unmatched junction bases: 8. Germline V gives CDR1 SNHLY, CDR2 FYNNEI. This CDR3 comprises 14 residues. The CDR3 DNA reads TGTGCCAGCAGATTGGACAGGAGCATAAACATTCAGTACTTC. Residues: CASRLDRSINIQYF.

This chain joins TRBV7-3 and TRBJ2-7; TRBD2 agrees at 13 bases. The germline gives CDR1 SGHTA, CDR2 FQGTGA. The CDR3 length is 17 residues. J was trimmed by 5 bases and V by 5 bases; bases with no gene match: 12. Here the CDR3 DNA reads TGTGCCAGCAGCGGATACTTAGGACTAGCGGGAGCCGACGAGCAGTACTTC. It encodes CASSGYLGLAGADEQYF.

This CDR3 reads CASSLFGRAYEQYF. The CDR3 region has the DNA TGTGCCAGCAGTTTATTTGGCAGGGCCTACGAGCAGTACTTC. The rearrangement joins TRBV27 to TRBJ2-7, with D perhaps matching TRBD1 (5 bases). The V gene's germline CDR1 is MNHEY and CDR2 SMNVEV (reference sequence). Trimming took off 1 base at V and 2 bases at J, with 9 bases between the two ends. The CDR3 covers 14 residues.

This sequence joins TRBV29-1 and TRBJ2-1; 13 bases match TRBD2. The CDR3 is made up of 15 amino acids. V gave up 1 base and J gave up 8 bases; unmatched junction bases: 5. Germline values: CDR1 SQVTM, CDR2 ANQGSEA. The CDR3 DNA is TGCAGCGTTGAAGGTCGACTAGCGGGAGGCGATGAGCAGTTCTTC. This translates into CSVEGRLAGGDEQFF.

This chain links TRBV7-2 with TRBJ2-2, with D perhaps matching TRBD2 (5 bases). CDR3 length: 16 residues. The germline V gene has CDR1 SGHTA and CDR2 FQGNSA. Trimming stripped 2 bases from V and 3 bases from J, with 13 bases between. In nucleotides, the CDR3 is TGTGCCAGCAGCTTACGTCCAGACTATTACACCGGGGAGCTGTTTTTT. Protein sequence: CASSLRPDYYTGELFF.

V and J are TRBV18 and TRBJ2-2; D not resolved. Germline V CDR1 and CDR2: KGHSH, LQKENI. V lost 4 bases and J lost 6, with 15 bases in between. The CDR3 totals 15 residues. The DNA of the CDR3 is TGTGCCAGCTCACTTACACTTTTAGCCGCCGGGGAGCTGTTTTTT. This translates into CASSLTLLAAGELFF. The full variable domain, rest sourced from reference TRBV18 and TRBJ2-2, is NAGVMQNPRHLVRRRGQEARLRCSPMKGHSHVYWYRQLPEEGLKFMVYLQKENIIDESGMPKERFSAEFPKEGPSILRIQQVVRGDSAAYFCASSLTLLAAGELFFGEGSRLTVL.

The V and J genes are TRBV5-6 and TRBJ2-1; TRBD1 aligns across 8 bases. The CDR3 has 16 amino acids. Germline assignment: CDR1 SGHDT and CDR2 YYEEEE. The J segment lost 4 bases and the V segment lost 0 bases, leaving 6 bases of the junction unmatched. The CDR3 DNA reads TGTGCCAGCAGCTTGGCATCGGGACAGGCGTACAATGAGCAGTTCTTC. It is translated as CASSLASGQAYNEQFF.

This chain connects TRBV5-4 to TRBJ2-1, with 9 bases lining up with TRBD2. The germline CDR1 and CDR2 sequences are SGHNT and YYREEE (reference sequence). The CDR3 consists of 14 residues. V shed 5 bases and J 7 bases; nucleotides not matched to a gene: 7. The CDR3 DNA follows: TGTGCCAGCAGGGTAGCGGGAGTGTGGAATGAGCAGTTCTTC. This gives the protein CASRVAGVWNEQFF.

The chain combines TRBV30 with TRBJ1-3; TRBD1 matches 8 bases. CDR1 and CDR2 (germline): GTSNPN, SVGIG (reference sequence). Trimming at V came to 5 bases and at J to 1 base, leaving 1 base not matched to a gene. The CDR3 contains 13 residues. CDR3 DNA: TGTGCCTGGGGACAGGGATCTGGAAACACCATATATTTT. Its protein product is CAWGQGSGNTIYF.

J is TRBJ2-3 and V is TRBV6-6; D is unresolved. This CDR3 is built from 12 residues. Trimming removed 6 bases at V and 0 bases at J, with 4 bases between. CDR1 is MNHNY, CDR2 SVGAGI, per germline (reference sequence). The CDR3 nucleotides are TGTGCCAGCAGCCAGAGCACAGATACGCAGTATTTT. The encoded protein is CASSQSTDTQYF.

This chain uses TRBV5-1 with TRBJ2-7, with D tentatively TRBD1 or TRBD2 (5 bases each). CDR1 SGHRS and CDR2 YFSETQ come from the germline V gene. Trimming shortened V by 2 bases and J by 3 bases, and 15 bases separated the two germline ends. The CDR3 totals 15 residues. As DNA, the CDR3 is TGCGCCAGCAGCTTTACGACCGGGGCACTCTACGAGCAGTACTTC. The encoded protein is CASSFTTGALYEQYF.

Here the CDR3 reads CASSFLDRLSSGYTF. CDR3 sequence (DNA): TGTGCCAGCAGTTTCCTTGACAGGCTGTCTAGTGGCTACACCTTC. This chain links TRBV27 with TRBJ1-2, with TRBD1 as a possible D gene (6 bases). This CDR3 is 15 amino acids long. V was shortened by 3 bases and J by 7 bases, with 18 bases between the two germline ends. Germline CDR1 and CDR2: MNHEY and SMNVEV (reference sequence).

CDR3 amino acids: CAWRGWDTEAFF. The CDR3 region has the DNA TGTGCCTGGCGGGGGTGGGACACTGAAGCTTTCTTT. This chain joins TRBV30 and TRBJ1-1; D might be TRBD1 (5 bases). Looked up from germline, CDR1 is GTSNPN and CDR2 is SVGIG (reference sequence). Trimming cost V 5 bases and J 3 bases, with 10 bases left between them. This CDR3 is built from 12 residues. Supplemented by reference TRBV30 and TRBJ1-1, the full variable domain reads SQTIHQWPATLVQPVGSPLSLECTVEGTSNPNLYWYRQAAGRGLQLLFYSVGIGQISSEVPQNLSASRPQDRQFILSSKKLLLSDSGFYLCAWRGWDTEAFFGQGTRLTVV.

V gene TRBV18 combines with J gene TRBJ2-7; D may correspond to TRBD1 or TRBD2 (6 bases each). The V end was cut by 1 base, the J end by 6 bases, with 13 bases between. The germline V gene encodes CDR1 KGHSH and CDR2 LQKENI. The CDR3 runs 14 residues. CDR3 in amino acids: CASSPRGGLGEQYF. Here the CDR3 DNA reads TGTGCCAGCTCACCACGAGGGGGACTGGGCGAGCAGTACTTC.

The CDR3 DNA reads TGTGCCAGGACGAGGTGCCTAGCGGGAGGGCCTGAGCAGTTCTTC. This encodes CARTRCLAGGPEQFF. The chain combines TRBV25-1 with TRBJ2-1, with 12 bases fitting TRBD2. With 9 bases clipped from V and 9 bases from J, the junction kept 12 bases outside the gene matches. Per the germline V gene, CDR1 is MGHDK and CDR2 is SYGVNS. The CDR3 extends over 15 amino acids. Complete variable domain (other parts from reference TRBV25-1 and TRBJ2-1): EADIYQTPRYLVIGTGKKITLECSQTMGHDKMYWYQQDPGMELHLIHYSYGVNSTEKGDLSSESTVSRIRTEHFPLTLESARPSHTSQYLCARTRCLAGGPEQFFGPGTRLTVL.

The chain employs TRBV4-3 and TRBJ1-2; possibly TRBD1 for D (5 bases). Trimming removed 1 base from V and 0 bases from J, with 9 bases in between. The CDR3 has 15 residues. Per the germline V gene, CDR1 is LGHNA and CDR2 is YSLEER. The CDR3 loop is CASSQGLGANYGYTF. For the CDR3, the DNA is TGCGCCAGCAGCCAAGGGCTAGGGGCTAACTATGGCTACACCTTC.

The V and J genes are TRBV28 and TRBJ1-2; the match to TRBD1 covers 10 bases. CDR3 size: 15 residues. Germline-derived CDR1 and CDR2 are MDHEN and SYDVKM. Trimming at V came to 3 bases and at J to 2 bases, leaving 3 bases not matched to a gene. DNA of the CDR3: TGTGCCAGCAGTTTTCTGGGACAGGGGAACTATGGCTACACCTTC. This gives the protein CASSFLGQGNYGYTF.

The J gene is TRBJ2-3, the V gene TRBV10-1, with TRBD1 identical over 8 bases. V was clipped by 6 bases and J by 2 bases; unmatched bases: 4. The V gene's germline CDR1 is WNHNN and CDR2 SYGVQD (reference sequence). The CDR3 extends over 14 amino acids. CDR3: CASSRDRNTDTQYF. CDR3 in DNA: TGCGCCAGCAGCCGGGACAGGAACACAGATACGCAGTATTTT.

This chain connects TRBV25-1 to TRBJ2-3, with 10 positions matching TRBD1. The CDR3 loop spans 14 amino acids. V was pared by 6 bases and J by 5 bases, with 5 bases of the junction left unmatched. Germline loops: CDR1 MGHDK, CDR2 SYGVNS. The CDR3 loop is CASRDRGNGDTQYF. The CDR3 DNA reads TGTGCCAGCAGGGACAGGGGGAATGGAGATACGCAGTATTTT.

The chain links TRBV15 to TRBJ2-3; D uncertain. Trimming removed 5 bases from V and 4 bases from J, with 31 bases in between. Germline values: CDR1 LNHNV, CDR2 YYDKDF (reference sequence). The CDR3 sequence is 20 residues long. The chain's CDR3 is CATSLQGHIRAESNPDTQYF. CDR3 nucleotide sequence: TGTGCCACCAGCCTCCAAGGGCACATCCGGGCCGAGTCCAATCCAGATACGCAGTATTTT.

This chain links TRBV5-8 with TRBJ1-1, with a weak D call TRBD1 (5 bases). Trimming shortened V by 4 bases and J by 4 bases, and 11 bases separated the two germline ends. In germline, CDR1 is SGHTS, CDR2 YDEGEE. There are 13 residues in the CDR3. The CDR3: CASSRQLGTEAFF. In DNA form, the CDR3 reads TGTGCCAGCAGCCGACAGCTAGGCACTGAAGCTTTCTTT.

The J gene is TRBJ1-6, the V gene TRBV27; TRBD1 agrees at 7 bases. The CDR3 extends over 14 amino acids. Germline V lookup: CDR1 MNHEY, CDR2 SMNVEV (reference sequence). Losses at the gene ends were 7 bases for V and 11 bases for J; bases not matched to a gene: 11. CDR3 amino acids: CASTPWQGGTPLHF. CDR3 bases: TGTGCCAGCACCCCCTGGCAGGGGGGAACACCCCTCCACTTT.

This chain connects TRBV18 to TRBJ2-3; 10 bases match TRBD2. V lost 0 bases and J lost 4; bases outside the gene matches: 1. The germline CDR1 and CDR2 sequences are KGHSH and LQKENI. This CDR3 spans 15 amino acids. The CDR3, as DNA: TGTGCCAGCTCACCACCGCTAGCGGGAGCAGATACGCAGTATTTT. This gives the protein CASSPPLAGADTQYF.

This sequence joins TRBV9 and TRBJ2-7; 8 nucleotides match TRBD1. The CDR3 is 14 residues long. V dropped 2 bases and J dropped 7; count of bases not matched to a gene: 8. The germline V gene encodes CDR1 SGDLS and CDR2 YYNGEE. In DNA, the CDR3 is TGTGCCAGCAGCGTCCTTGGACAGGGTGGAGAGCAGTACTTC. This codes for CASSVLGQGGEQYF.

The chain carries TRBV28 and TRBJ2-7; D is ambiguous. From germline, CDR1 is MDHEN and CDR2 SYDVKM. The CDR3 consists of 19 residues. V dropped 1 base and J dropped 3 bases, with 25 bases sitting between them. The CDR3 DNA sequence: TGTGCCAGCAGTTTATCTCTAAGGGTTAGGGAAGCATCCGACTACGAGCAGTACTTC. Its translation: CASSLSLRVREASDYEQYF.

The J gene is TRBJ2-1, the V gene TRBV7-9; no definite D call. Germline V gene data show CDR1 as SEHNR and CDR2 as FQNEAQ (reference sequence). The CDR3 contains 16 residues. The ends were cut back, 2 bases at V and 9 bases at J, with 20 bases in the middle. The CDR3 protein is CASSLHGLAGIGEQFF. DNA for the CDR3: TGTGCCAGCAGCTTACACGGATTAGCAGGAATCGGTGAGCAGTTCTTC.

The V call is TRBV7-8, the J call TRBJ1-1; 9 nucleotides match TRBD1. Trimming took 5 bases from V and 8 from J; bases not matched to a gene: 12. The CDR3 consists of 15 residues. Germline CDR1 and CDR2: SGHVS and FQNEAQ. CDR3 loop: CASSAGTGSTGEAFF. CDR3 DNA: TGTGCCAGCAGCGCCGGGACAGGGTCAACGGGGGAAGCTTTCTTT.

This clone was seen a handful of times. The rearrangement joins TRBV29-1 to TRBJ2-7; a weak D match, TRBD1 (6 bases). Trimming left V 1 base short and J 2 bases short, with 15 bases between. The CDR3 contains 15 residues. Germline V gives CDR1 SQVTM, CDR2 ANQGSEA. CDR3 sequence: CSVEGGGADPYEQYF. In DNA, the CDR3 is TGCAGCGTTGAAGGAGGGGGTGCCGATCCCTACGAGCAGTACTTC.

The rearrangement joins TRBV4-1 to TRBJ1-3; weak D call: TRBD1 (6 bases). Germline V gene sequence: CDR1 MGHRA, CDR2 YSYEKL. CDR3 size: 16 residues. Between the trimmed V and J ends, which lost 4 bases and 0 bases, there was a span of 13 bases. CDR3 region: CASSPTGRSSGNTIYF. CDR3 in DNA: TGCGCCAGCAGCCCGACAGGACGCAGCTCTGGAAACACCATATATTTT.